The entry below describes one T cell receptor beta chain. This sequence may be a read error, since a much larger clone differs from it by one base. This entry comes from a study of T cells in Graves' hyperthyroidism and ophthalmopathy. Amplification yielded TCR beta CDR3 regions, with RNA transcripts as the source. An initial round of RT-PCR targeting the TCR CDR3 relied on the HTBI primer set. TCRdb processed the multiplex PCR reads anew with MiXCR; each CDR3 protein has one entry. The sample includes 190,000 or so distinct CDR3 sequences, around 16% seen only once; the top ten take around 47%. V trimming: 7 bases; J trimming: 3 bases; junction bases outside the gene matches: 14. The germline V gene has CDR1 SNHLY and CDR2 FYNNEI. This CDR3 is built from 16 residues. Patients between 18 and 65 years old had hyperthyroidism, newly diagnosed and lasting under 2 months. Fresh peripheral blood, 8 to 10 ml, was the source of the PBMCs.

The TCR originated in a middle-aged man with Graves' hyperthyroidism. Sequencing was carried out using blood. The rearrangement joins TRBV2 to TRBJ1-1, with TRBD1 identical over 7 bases. CDR3 loop: CASTFNPGQRDTEAFF. CDR3 DNA: TGTGCCAGCACCTTTAATCCGGGACAGCGGGACACTGAAGCTTTCTTT.